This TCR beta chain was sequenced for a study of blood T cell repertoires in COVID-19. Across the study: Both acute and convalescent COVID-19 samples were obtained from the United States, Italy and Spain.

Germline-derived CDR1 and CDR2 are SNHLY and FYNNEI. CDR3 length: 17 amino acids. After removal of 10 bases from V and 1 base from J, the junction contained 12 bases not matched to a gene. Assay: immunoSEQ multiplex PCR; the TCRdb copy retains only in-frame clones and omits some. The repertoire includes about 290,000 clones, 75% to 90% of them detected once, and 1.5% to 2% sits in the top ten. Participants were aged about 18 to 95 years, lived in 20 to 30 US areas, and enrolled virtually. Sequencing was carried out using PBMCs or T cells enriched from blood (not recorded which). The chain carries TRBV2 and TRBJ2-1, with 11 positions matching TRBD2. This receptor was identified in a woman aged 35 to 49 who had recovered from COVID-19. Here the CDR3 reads CANPETSGTISYNEQFF. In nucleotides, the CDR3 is TGTGCCAACCCCGAGACTAGCGGGACTATTTCCTACAATGAGCAGTTCTTC.